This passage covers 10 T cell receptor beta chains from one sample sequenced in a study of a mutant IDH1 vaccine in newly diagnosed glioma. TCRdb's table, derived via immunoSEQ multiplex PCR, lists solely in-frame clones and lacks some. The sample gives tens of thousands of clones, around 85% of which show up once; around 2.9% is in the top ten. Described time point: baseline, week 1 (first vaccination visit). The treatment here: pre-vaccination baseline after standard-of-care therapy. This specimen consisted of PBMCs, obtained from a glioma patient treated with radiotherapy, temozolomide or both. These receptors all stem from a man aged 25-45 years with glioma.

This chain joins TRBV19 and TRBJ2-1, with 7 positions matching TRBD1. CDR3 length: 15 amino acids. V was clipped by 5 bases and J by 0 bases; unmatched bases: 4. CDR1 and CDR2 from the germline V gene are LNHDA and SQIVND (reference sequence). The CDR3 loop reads CASSSDRSSYNEQFF. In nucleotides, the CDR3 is TGTGCCAGTAGTTCGGACAGGTCCTCCTACAATGAGCAGTTCTTC.

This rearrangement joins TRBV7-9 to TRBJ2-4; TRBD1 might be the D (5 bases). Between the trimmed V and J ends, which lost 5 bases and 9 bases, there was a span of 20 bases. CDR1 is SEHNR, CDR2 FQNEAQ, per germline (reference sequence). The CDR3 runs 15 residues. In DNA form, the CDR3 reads TGTGCCAGCAGCCCGTTCGGGTCAGGGATGTCCATTCAGTACTTC. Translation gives CASSPFGSGMSIQYF. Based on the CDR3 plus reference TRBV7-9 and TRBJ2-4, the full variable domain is DTGVSQNPRHKITKRGQNVTFRCDPISEHNRLYWYRQTLGQGPEFLTYFQNEAQLEKSRLLSDRFSAERPKGSFSTLEIQRTEQGDSAMYLCASSPFGSGMSIQYFGAGTRLSVL.

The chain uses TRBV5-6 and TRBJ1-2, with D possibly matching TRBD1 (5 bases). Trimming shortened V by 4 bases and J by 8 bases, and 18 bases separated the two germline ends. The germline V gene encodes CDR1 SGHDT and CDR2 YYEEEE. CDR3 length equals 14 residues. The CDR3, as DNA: TGTGCCAGCAGCCCCGACTACATGACAGCAGGCTACACCTTC. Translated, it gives CASSPDYMTAGYTF.

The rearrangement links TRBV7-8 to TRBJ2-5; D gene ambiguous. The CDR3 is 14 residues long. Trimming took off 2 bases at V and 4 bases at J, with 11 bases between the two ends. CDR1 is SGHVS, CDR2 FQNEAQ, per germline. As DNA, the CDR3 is TGTGCCAGCAGCTTATTTGCGAGTAGAGAGACCCAGTACTTC. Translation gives CASSLFASRETQYF. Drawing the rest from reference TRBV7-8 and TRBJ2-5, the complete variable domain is GAGVSQSPRYKVAKRGQDVALRCDPISGHVSLFWYQQALGQGPEFLTYFQNEAQLDKSGLPSDRFFAERPEGSVSTLKIQRTQQEDSAVYLCASSLFASRETQYFGPGTRLLVL.

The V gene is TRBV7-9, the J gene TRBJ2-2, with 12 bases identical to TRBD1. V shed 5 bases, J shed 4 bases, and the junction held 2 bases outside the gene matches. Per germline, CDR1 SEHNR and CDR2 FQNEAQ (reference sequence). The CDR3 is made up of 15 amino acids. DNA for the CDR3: TGTGCCAGCAGCCTGGGACAGGGGGCCACCGGGGAGCTGTTTTTT. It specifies CASSLGQGATGELFF.

DNA for the CDR3: TGTGCCAGCAGTCGTTGGGGGCTAACTAACGAGCAGTACTTC. This gives the protein CASSRWGLTNEQYF. The chain links TRBV5-8 to TRBJ2-7, with a possible D match to TRBD1 (6 bases). The germline V and J ends were trimmed by 5 bases and 5 bases, with 17 bases remaining between them. CDR3 length: 14 amino acids. CDR1 is SGHTS, CDR2 YDEGEE, per germline.

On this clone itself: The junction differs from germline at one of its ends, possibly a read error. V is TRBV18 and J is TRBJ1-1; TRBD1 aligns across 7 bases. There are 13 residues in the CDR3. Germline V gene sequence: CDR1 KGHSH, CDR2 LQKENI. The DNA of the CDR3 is TGTGCCAGCTCGCCACAGGGGTGGACTGAAGCTTTCTTT. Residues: CASSPQGWTEAFF.

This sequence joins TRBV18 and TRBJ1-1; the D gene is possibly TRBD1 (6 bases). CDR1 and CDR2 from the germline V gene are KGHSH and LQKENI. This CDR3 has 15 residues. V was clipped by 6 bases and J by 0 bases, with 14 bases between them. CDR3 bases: TGTGCCAGCTCGCTCGTAGGACAGATGAACACTGAAGCTTTCTTT. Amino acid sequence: CASSLVGQMNTEAFF. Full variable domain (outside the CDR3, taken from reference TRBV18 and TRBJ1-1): NAGVMQNPRHLVRRRGQEARLRCSPMKGHSHVYWYRQLPEEGLKFMVYLQKENIIDESGMPKERFSAEFPKEGPSILRIQQVVRGDSAAYFCASSLVGQMNTEAFFGQGTRLTVV.

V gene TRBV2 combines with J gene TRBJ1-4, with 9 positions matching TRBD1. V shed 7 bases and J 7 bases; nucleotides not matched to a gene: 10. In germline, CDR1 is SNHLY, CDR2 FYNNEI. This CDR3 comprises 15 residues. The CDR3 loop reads CASIDSGQGTEKLFF. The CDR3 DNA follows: TGTGCCAGCATTGATTCAGGACAGGGGACTGAAAAACTGTTTTTT. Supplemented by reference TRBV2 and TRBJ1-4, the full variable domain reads EPEVTQTPSHQVTQMGQEVILRCVPISNHLYFYWYRQILGQKVEFLVSFYNNEISEKSEIFDDQFSVERPDGSNFTLKIRSTKLEDSAMYFCASIDSGQGTEKLFFGSGTQLSVL.

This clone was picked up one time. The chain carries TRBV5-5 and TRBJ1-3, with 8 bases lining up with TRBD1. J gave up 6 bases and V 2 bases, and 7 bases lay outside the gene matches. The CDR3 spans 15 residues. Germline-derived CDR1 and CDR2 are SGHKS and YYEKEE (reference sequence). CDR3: CASSFFRGRENTIYF. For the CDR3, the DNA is TGTGCCAGCAGCTTTTTCAGGGGGCGGGAAAACACCATATATTTT. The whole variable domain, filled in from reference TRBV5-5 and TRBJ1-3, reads DAGVTQSPTHLIKTRGQQVTLRCSPISGHKSVSWYQQVLGQGPQFIFQYYEKEERGRGNFPDRFSARQFPNYSSELNVNALLLGDSALYLCASSFFRGRENTIYFGEGSWLTVV.